Listed below are T cell receptor beta chains from one sample, sequenced in a study of blood T cell repertoires in COVID-19. TCRdb's copy holds only in-frame clones and misses some; the assay was immunoSEQ multiplex PCR. Among about 200,000 clones listed, about 90% were seen once. Material: peripheral blood. All receptors derive from a man younger than 30 with active or convalescent COVID-19. Both conserved end residues are part of each CDR3. D genes are given only for firm matches. The size field is filled for only some rows; it gives once, few, many or a size class.

clone size | J gene | D gene | V gene | CDR3 DNA | CDR3 protein
- | TRBJ2-5 | - | TRBV5-1 | TGCGCCAGCAGCACCCGGACACTTCAAGAGACCCAGTACTTC | CASSTRTLQETQYF
- | TRBJ1-4 | - | TRBV6-1 | TGTGCCAGCAGTGAATTAGGAGTTAATGAAAAACTGTTTTTT | CASSELGVNEKLFF
once | TRBJ2-3 | TRBD2 | TRBV11-3 | TGTGCCAGCAGCACCGGGACTAGCGGGCCTCGAGATACGCAGTATTTT | CASSTGTSGPRDTQYF
- | TRBJ2-3 | TRBD1 | TRBV18 | TGTGCCAGCTCACTCGGACAGGGCACAGATACGCAGTATTTT | CASSLGQGTDTQYF
- | TRBJ2-3 | - | TRBV30 | TGTGCCTGGAGTGTGGCTAGCGGCACAGATACGCAGTATTTT | CAWSVASGTDTQYF
many | TRBJ1-5 | - | TRBV24-1 | TGTGCCACCAGTGATCCCAGACAGCGCAATCAGCCCCAGCATTTT | CATSDPRQRNQPQHF
- | TRBJ2-1 | - | TRBV7-9 | TGTGCCAGCAGCTTAGGGGCTCTAGCAGGTTACAATGAGCAGTTCTTC | CASSLGALAGYNEQFF
- | TRBJ2-2 | - | TRBV7-2 | TGTGCCAGCAGCGAGTCCAGGGCCGGGGAGCTGTTTTTT | CASSESRAGELFF
- | TRBJ2-2 | - | TRBV30 | TGTGCCTGGAGCCCAGGGGCGGAGCTGTTTTTT | CAWSPGAELFF
- | TRBJ2-2 | TRBD2 | TRBV9 | TGTGCCAGCAGCCGACAAACGAGCGGGGCGAACACCGGGGAGCTGTTTTTT | CASSRQTSGANTGELFF
- | TRBJ2-5 | - | TRBV6-5 | TGTGCCAGCAGCGGAGGGGACAGTCAAGAGACCCAGTACTTC | CASSGGDSQETQYF
- | TRBJ1-2 | TRBD1 | TRBV3-1/TRBV3-2 | TGTGCCAGCAGCCTCCGACAGGGGTCTGGCTACACCTTC | CASSLRQGSGYTF
- | TRBJ2-2 | - | TRBV5-6 | TGTGCCAGCAGCTTCGGGGGGCGCAGTATCGGGGAGCTGTTTTTT | CASSFGGRSIGELFF
- | TRBJ1-6 | TRBD1 | TRBV7-8 | TGTGCCAGCAGCTTAGGACCTCCGAGGACAGGGGGTTCACCCCTCCACTTT | CASSLGPPRTGGSPLHF
- | TRBJ2-1 | - | TRBV7-9 | TGTGCCAGCAGCCGTCTCGGGGGGCTCTCCTACAATGAGCAGTTCTTC | CASSRLGGLSYNEQFF
- | TRBJ1-1 | - | TRBV9 | TGTGCCAGCAGCGTCTACGGGGGTAACACTGAAGCTTTCTTT | CASSVYGGNTEAFF
- | TRBJ1-1 | TRBD1 | TRBV18 | TGTGCCAGCTCACCCGGGACAGGAATTATGAACACTGAAGCTTTCTTT | CASSPGTGIMNTEAFF
- | TRBJ2-1 | TRBD2 | TRBV11-3 | TGTGCCAGCTCGGCGGGGGGCGTCTACAATGAGCAGTTCTTC | CASSAGGVYNEQFF
- | TRBJ1-4 | - | TRBV6-5 | TGTGCCAGCGAGGACACAGCTAATGAAAAACTGTTTTTT | CASEDTANEKLFF
- | TRBJ1-2 | TRBD1 | TRBV19 | TGTGCCAGTAGTATAGAGCACAGGGGCGCGGGCTACACCTTC | CASSIEHRGAGYTF
- | TRBJ2-1 | TRBD2 | TRBV4-3 | TGCGCCAGCAGCCGAGCGGTGGGCGGGAGGTACTACAATGAGCAGTTCTTC | CASSRAVGGRYYNEQFF
- | TRBJ1-1 | - | TRBV6-6 | TGTGCCAGCAGCCCTAGACCGGGTAGCACTGAAGCTTTCTTT | CASSPRPGSTEAFF
- | TRBJ1-1 | - | TRBV19 | TGTGCCAGTACTCGCGGAGACGATAACACTGAAGCTTTCTTT | CASTRGDDNTEAFF
- | TRBJ2-3 | - | TRBV27 | TGTGCCAGCAGAAAACAGGGATCTACCACAGATACGCAGTATTTT | CASRKQGSTTDTQYF
- | TRBJ2-7 | TRBD1 | TRBV29-1 | TGCAGCGCCCATGGACAGGGGAACTACGAGCAGTACTTC | CSAHGQGNYEQYF
- | TRBJ1-2 | TRBD1 | TRBV7-8 | TGTGCCAGCAGCCCAAGATTTAGGGGGCGCCTTTATGGCTACACCTTC | CASSPRFRGRLYGYTF
- | TRBJ2-3 | - | TRBV6-5 | TGTGCCACCACGACTCCAAGCACAGATACGCAGTATTTT | CATTTPSTDTQYF
- | TRBJ1-1 | - | TRBV4-1 | TGCGCCAGCAGCCGCTTGGACAGTGCGAACACTGAAGCTTTCTTT | CASSRLDSANTEAFF
- | TRBJ2-5 | - | TRBV7-3 | TGTGCCAGCTCAGCTACCTCTAGCGCCGCCCTCGGGACCCAGTACTTC | CASSATSSAALGTQYF
- | TRBJ1-3 | - | TRBV7-2 | TGTGCCAGCAGCTTAGCGCCAGGAACCTCTGGAAACACCATATATTTT | CASSLAPGTSGNTIYF
- | TRBJ2-1 | - | TRBV9 | TGTGCCAGCAGCCTCCGGGGGTCTAGCTCCTACAATGAGCAGTTCTTC | CASSLRGSSSYNEQFF
- | TRBJ2-2 | TRBD1 | TRBV7-9 | TGTGCCAGCAGCTTAGACAGGGGAAACACCGGGGAGCTGTTTTTT | CASSLDRGNTGELFF
- | TRBJ1-2 | - | TRBV2 | TGTGCCAGCAGTGACAGGTCCGTCTATGGCTACACCTTC | CASSDRSVYGYTF
- | TRBJ2-3 | TRBD1 | TRBV30 | TGTGCCTGGAGTAGGGGACAGGGGGCAGATACGCAGTATTTT | CAWSRGQGADTQYF
- | TRBJ1-5 | TRBD1 | TRBV19 | TGTGCCAGTAGACCGCTCCAGGGGGAAGGCCATCAGCCCCAGCATTTT | CASRPLQGEGHQPQHF
- | TRBJ1-1 | - | TRBV12-5 | TGTGCTAGTGGTTTGGGTGGAGGCACTGAAGCTTTCTTT | CASGLGGGTEAFF
- | TRBJ1-2 | - | TRBV29-1 | TGCAGCGTTTCGACACAGGGATCCACTACCTATGGCTACACCTTC | CSVSTQGSTTYGYTF
- | TRBJ2-1 | - | TRBV21-1 | TGTGCCAGTCTAGCGCCGAGCTCCTACAATGAGCAGTTCTTC | CASLAPSSYNEQFF
- | TRBJ2-3 | TRBD2 | TRBV9 | TGTGCCAGCAGCTTTACTAGCGCTTCTCGCACAGATACGCAGTATTTT | CASSFTSASRTDTQYF
- | TRBJ2-3 | - | TRBV29-1 | TGCAGTACGAAAACTGGCGGAGGCACAGATACGCAGTATTTT | CSTKTGGGTDTQYF
- | TRBJ1-1 | - | TRBV19 | TGTGCCAGCAAACCGATGGCCGGGACAACCACTGAAGCTTTCTTT | CASKPMAGTTTEAFF
- | TRBJ2-1 | - | TRBV27 | TGTGCCAGCAGGAAGTTGTCCGGGAGCCCCCTAGTTTACAATGAGCAGTTCTTC | CASRKLSGSPLVYNEQFF
- | TRBJ2-3 | - | TRBV6-2/TRBV6-3 | TGTGCCAGCAGTTACGACGATACAAGAAGGGGGTATTTT | CASSYDDTRRGYF
- | TRBJ1-2 | - | TRBV2 | TGTGCCAGCAGTATAGATTTGTATGGCTACACCTTC | CASSIDLYGYTF
- | TRBJ1-1 | - | TRBV3-1/TRBV3-2 | TGTGCCAGCAGCCAAAAAACTCCCTCCCAAGCTTTCTTT | CASSQKTPSQAFF
- | TRBJ2-2 | - | TRBV14 | TGTGCCAGCAGCCACGACGATCGGGACAAAAACACCGGGGAGCTGTTTTTT | CASSHDDRDKNTGELFF
- | TRBJ1-3 | - | TRBV7-3 | TGTGCCAGCAGCTCGGACACTGGAAACACCATATATTTT | CASSSDTGNTIYF
- | TRBJ2-7 | - | TRBV9 | TGTGCCAGCAGCGTATTTAGCGGCGGCCCCTACGAGCAGTACTTC | CASSVFSGGPYEQYF
- | TRBJ2-3 | - | TRBV20-1 | TGCAGTGCTAGTGGCGGGGGCACAGATACGCAGTATTTT | CSASGGGTDTQYF
once | TRBJ1-3 | - | TRBV6-1 | TGTGCCAGCAGTGGCCCCGGGGGGTCGGGAGTCACCATATATTTT | CASSGPGGSGVTIYF
- | TRBJ2-5 | - | TRBV7-2 | TGTGCCAGCAGCTTACAGGGTACGGAGACCCAGTACTTC | CASSLQGTETQYF